This is a list of T cell receptor beta chains from one sample in a study of shared clonotypes between healthy human individuals. Method: immunoSEQ multiplex PCR; TCRdb's copy keeps in-frame clones and lacks some. The sample records 2.3 million or so clones, approximately 93% being singletons. The source material was naive CD4+ T cells from PBMCs. These receptor sequences come from a man aged 18 to 35 in good health. Some clones in this sample may be carry-over from other donors' samples. Both conserved end residues are part of each CDR3.

>TRBV4-2|15
CASSQDPGQNYGYTF
>TRBV14|13
CASSPTIYNEQFF
>TRBV2|13
CASSVGLKYEQYF
>TRBV28|13
CATIGTASYGYTF
>TRBV2|11
CASRATGTQYF
>TRBV28|13
CALSRGRPGELFF
>TRBV7-3|15
CASSPWRGSRNEQFF
>TRBV5-1|16
CASSLGAAFSTDTQYF
>TRBV9|15
CASSVGVGAFYEQYF
>TRBV6-4|16
CASSEPRLAGRYEQYF
>TRBV7-2|19
CASSPMEQGVVWAKNIQYF
>TRBV29-1|14
CSVPRGVRTDTQYF
>TRBV2|14
CASSGQGRGQPQHF
>TRBV7-2|16
CASSLNVPPGGTEAFF
>TRBV7-2|14
CASSRGGGEETQYF
>TRBV14|13
CASSQGGGFGYTF
>TRBV18|16
CASSPLPGEGTDTQYF
>TRBV27|12
CASSGGAGELFF
>TRBV11-2|15
CASSLYWENTGELFF
>TRBV5-1|15
CASSMGDPNTGELFF
>TRBV5-1|13
CASSPGGQETQYF
>TRBV2|14
CASSEEGRGYEQYF
>TRBV20-1|11
CSASSRETQYF
>TRBV2|15
CASSKDRQGGQPQHF
>TRBV5-5|14
CASSLDWGGLGYTF